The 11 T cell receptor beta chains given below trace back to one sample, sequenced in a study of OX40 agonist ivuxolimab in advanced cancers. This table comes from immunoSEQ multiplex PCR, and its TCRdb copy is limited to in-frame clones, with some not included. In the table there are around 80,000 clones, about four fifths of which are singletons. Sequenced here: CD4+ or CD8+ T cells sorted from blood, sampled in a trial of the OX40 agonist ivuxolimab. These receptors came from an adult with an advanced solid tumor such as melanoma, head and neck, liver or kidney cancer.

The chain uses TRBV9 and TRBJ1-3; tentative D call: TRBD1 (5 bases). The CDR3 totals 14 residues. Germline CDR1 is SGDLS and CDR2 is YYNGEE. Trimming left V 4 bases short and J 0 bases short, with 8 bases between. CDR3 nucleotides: TGTGCCAGCAGCTCCGGACACTCTGGAAACACCATATATTTT. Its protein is CASSSGHSGNTIYF.

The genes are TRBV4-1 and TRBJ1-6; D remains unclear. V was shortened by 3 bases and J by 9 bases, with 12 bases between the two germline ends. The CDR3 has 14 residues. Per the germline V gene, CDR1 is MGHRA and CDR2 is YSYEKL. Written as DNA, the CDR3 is TGCGCCAGCAGCCAGATCTTGGCAAGTTCACCCCTCCACTTT. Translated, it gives CASSQILASSPLHF.

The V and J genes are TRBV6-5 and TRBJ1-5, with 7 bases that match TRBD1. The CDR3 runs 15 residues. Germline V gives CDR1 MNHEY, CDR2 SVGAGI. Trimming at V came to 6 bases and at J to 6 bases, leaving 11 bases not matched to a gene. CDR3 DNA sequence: TGTGCCAGCAGACCGTCGACAGGGATAGGTCAGCCCCAGCATTTT. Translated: CASRPSTGIGQPQHF.

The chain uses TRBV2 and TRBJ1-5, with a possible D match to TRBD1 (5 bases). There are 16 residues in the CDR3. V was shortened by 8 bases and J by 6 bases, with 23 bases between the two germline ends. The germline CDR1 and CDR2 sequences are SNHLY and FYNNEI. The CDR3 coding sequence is TGTGCCAGCTCGGGTTTTTCGGGGCGTTCGGGTCAGCCCCAGCATTTT. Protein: CASSGFSGRSGQPQHF.

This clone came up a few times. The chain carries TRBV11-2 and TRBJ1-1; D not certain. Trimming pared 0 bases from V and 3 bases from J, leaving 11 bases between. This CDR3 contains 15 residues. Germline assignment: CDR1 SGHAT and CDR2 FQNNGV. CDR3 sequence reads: CASSLDPSGYTEAFF. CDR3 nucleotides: TGTGCCAGCAGCTTAGATCCGTCAGGTTACACTGAAGCTTTCTTT.

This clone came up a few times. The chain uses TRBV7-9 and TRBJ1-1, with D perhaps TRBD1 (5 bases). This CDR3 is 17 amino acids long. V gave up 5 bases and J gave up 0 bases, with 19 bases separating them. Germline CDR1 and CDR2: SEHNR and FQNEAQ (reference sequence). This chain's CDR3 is CASSPLGGGTMNTEAFF. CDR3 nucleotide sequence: TGTGCCAGCAGCCCGCTTGGGGGGGGGACTATGAACACTGAAGCTTTCTTT.

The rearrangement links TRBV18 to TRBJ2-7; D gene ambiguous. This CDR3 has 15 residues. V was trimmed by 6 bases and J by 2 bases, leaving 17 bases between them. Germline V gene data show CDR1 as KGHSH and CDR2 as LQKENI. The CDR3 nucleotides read TGTGCCAGCTCGCGAACTCCTGGAAGTGCCTACGAGCAGTACTTC. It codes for CASSRTPGSAYEQYF.

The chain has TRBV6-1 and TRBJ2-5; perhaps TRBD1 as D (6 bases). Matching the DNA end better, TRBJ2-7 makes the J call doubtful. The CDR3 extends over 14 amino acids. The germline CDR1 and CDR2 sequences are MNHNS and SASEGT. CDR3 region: CASTPDRFIYEQYF. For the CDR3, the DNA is TGTGCCAGCACCCCCGACAGGTTTATCTACGAGCAGTACTTC.

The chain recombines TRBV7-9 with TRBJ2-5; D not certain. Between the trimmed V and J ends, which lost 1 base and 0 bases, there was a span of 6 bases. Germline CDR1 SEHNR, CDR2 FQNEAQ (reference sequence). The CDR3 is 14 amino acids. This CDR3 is CASSLVAYQETQYF. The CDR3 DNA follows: TGTGCCAGCAGCTTAGTAGCATACCAAGAGACCCAGTACTTC.

In nucleotides, the CDR3 is TGTGCCAGCAGCTTGAAACTAGCGGGGGGTGTTGAGACCCAGTACTTC. It is translated as CASSLKLAGGVETQYF. The chain links TRBV5-4 to TRBJ2-5; 12 bases are shared with TRBD2. The V segment lost 1 base and the J segment 5 bases; nucleotides outside the gene matches: 6. The germline V gene encodes CDR1 SGHNT and CDR2 YYREEE (reference sequence). CDR3 length equals 16 residues.

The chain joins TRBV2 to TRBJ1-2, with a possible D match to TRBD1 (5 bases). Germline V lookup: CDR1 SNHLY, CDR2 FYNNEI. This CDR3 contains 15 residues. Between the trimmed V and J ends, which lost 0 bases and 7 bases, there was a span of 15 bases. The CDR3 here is CASSEATHGTGGYTF. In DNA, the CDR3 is TGTGCCAGCAGTGAAGCTACCCACGGGACCGGTGGCTACACCTTC.